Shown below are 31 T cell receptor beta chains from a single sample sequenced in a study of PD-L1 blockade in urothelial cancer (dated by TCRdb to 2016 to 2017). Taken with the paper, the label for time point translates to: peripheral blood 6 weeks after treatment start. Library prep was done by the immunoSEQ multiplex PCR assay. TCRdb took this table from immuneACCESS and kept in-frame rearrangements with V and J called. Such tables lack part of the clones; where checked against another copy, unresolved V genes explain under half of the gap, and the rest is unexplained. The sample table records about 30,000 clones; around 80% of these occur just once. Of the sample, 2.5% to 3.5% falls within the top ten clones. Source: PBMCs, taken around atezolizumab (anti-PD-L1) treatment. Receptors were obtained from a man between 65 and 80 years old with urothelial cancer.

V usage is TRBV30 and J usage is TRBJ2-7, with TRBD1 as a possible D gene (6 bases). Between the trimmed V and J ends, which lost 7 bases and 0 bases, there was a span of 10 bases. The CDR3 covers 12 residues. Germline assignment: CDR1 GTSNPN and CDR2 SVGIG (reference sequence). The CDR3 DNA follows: TGTGCCTCGACAGGAAGCTCCTACGAGCAGTACTTC. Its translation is CASTGSSYEQYF.

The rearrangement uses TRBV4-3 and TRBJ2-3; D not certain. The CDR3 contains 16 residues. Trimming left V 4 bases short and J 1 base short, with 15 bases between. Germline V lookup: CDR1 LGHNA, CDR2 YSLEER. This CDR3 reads CASSLLVTVGTDTQYF. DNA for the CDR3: TGCGCCAGCAGCCTTCTGGTCACGGTCGGCACAGATACGCAGTATTTT.

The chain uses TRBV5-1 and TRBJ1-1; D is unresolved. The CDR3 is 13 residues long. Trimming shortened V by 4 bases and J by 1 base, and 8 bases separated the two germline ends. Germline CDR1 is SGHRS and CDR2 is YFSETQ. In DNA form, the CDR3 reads TGCGCCAGCAGCACGGGAGGGAACACTGAAGCTTTCTTT. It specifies CASSTGGNTEAFF. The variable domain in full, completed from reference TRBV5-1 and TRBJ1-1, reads KAGVTQTPRYLIKTRGQQVTLSCSPISGHRSVSWYQQTPGQGLQFLFEYFSETQRNKGNFPGRFSGRQFSNSRSEMNVSTLELGDSALYLCASSTGGNTEAFFGQGTRLTVV.

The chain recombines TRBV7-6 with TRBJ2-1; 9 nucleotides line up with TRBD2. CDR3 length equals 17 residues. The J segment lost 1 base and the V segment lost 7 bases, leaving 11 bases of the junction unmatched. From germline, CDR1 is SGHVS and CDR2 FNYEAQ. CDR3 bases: TGTGCCAGCACCCAGTTCGTAGCGGGAGCTTCCTACAATGAGCAGTTCTTC. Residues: CASTQFVAGASYNEQFF.

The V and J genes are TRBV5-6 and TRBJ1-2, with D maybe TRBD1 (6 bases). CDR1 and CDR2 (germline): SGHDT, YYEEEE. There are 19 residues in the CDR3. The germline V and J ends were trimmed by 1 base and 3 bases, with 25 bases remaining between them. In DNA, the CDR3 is TGTGCCAGCAGCTTGAGTCCCTCTAGGGACACAGGGAGGGACTATGGCTACACCTTC. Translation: CASSLSPSRDTGRDYGYTF.

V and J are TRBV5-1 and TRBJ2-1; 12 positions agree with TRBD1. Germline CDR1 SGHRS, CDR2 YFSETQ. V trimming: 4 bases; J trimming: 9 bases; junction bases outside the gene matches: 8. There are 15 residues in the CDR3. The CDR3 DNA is TGCGCCAGCAGCATGGGACAGGGGGCATCCAGTGAGCAGTTCTTC. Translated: CASSMGQGASSEQFF.

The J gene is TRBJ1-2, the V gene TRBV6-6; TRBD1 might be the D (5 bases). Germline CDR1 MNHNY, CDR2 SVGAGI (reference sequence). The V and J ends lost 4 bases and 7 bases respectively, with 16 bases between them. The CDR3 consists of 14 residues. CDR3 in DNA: TGTGCCAGCAGTTGGAGGGCCGACGGGACTGGCTACACCTTC. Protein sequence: CASSWRADGTGYTF.

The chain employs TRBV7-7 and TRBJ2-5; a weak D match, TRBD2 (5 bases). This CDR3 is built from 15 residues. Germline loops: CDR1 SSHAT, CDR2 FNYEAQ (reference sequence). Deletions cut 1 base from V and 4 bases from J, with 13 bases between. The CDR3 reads CASSLVASGRETQYF. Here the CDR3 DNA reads TGTGCCAGCAGCTTAGTAGCGTCCGGCAGAGAGACCCAGTACTTC.

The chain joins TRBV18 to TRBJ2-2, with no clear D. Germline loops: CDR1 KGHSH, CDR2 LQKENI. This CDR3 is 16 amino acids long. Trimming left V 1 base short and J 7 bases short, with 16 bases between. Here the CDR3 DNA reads TGTGCCAGCTCACCACAGGTAGCCCAGATCAACGGGGAGCTGTTTTTT. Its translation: CASSPQVAQINGELFF.

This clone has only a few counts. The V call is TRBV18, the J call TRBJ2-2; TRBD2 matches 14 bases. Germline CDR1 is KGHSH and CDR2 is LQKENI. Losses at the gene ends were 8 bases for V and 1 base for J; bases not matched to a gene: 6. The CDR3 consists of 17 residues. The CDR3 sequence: CASAGTSGSVNTGELFF. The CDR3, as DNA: TGTGCCAGCGCTGGGACTAGCGGGAGCGTGAACACCGGGGAGCTGTTTTTT.

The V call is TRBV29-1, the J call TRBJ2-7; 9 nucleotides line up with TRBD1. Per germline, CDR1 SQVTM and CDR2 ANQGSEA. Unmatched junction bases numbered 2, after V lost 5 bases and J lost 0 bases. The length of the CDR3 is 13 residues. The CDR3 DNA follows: TGCAGCGTTCCGGGACAGGGCTCCTACGAGCAGTACTTC. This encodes CSVPGQGSYEQYF.

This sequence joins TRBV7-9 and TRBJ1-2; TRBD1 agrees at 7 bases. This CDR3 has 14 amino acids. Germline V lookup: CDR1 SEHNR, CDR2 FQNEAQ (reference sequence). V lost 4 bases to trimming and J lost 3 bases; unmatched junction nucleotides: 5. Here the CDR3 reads CASSSGQTYYGYTF. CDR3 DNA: TGTGCCAGCAGCTCGGGACAGACATACTATGGCTACACCTTC. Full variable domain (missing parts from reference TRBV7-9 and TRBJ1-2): DTGVSQNPRHKITKRGQNVTFRCDPISEHNRLYWYRQTLGQGPEFLTYFQNEAQLEKSRLLSDRFSAERPKGSFSTLEIQRTEQGDSAMYLCASSSGQTYYGYTFGSGTRLTVV.

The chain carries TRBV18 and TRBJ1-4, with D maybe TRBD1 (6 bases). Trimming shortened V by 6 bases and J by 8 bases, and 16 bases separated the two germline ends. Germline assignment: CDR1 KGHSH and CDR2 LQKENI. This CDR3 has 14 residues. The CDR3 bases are TGTGCCAGCTCGCCTTCAGGGGAGCTGGAAAAACTGTTTTTT. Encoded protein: CASSPSGELEKLFF.

The CDR3: CASRRQGSQHF. The CDR3 nucleotides are TGTGCCAGCAGAAGACAGGGCTCCCAGCATTTT. V and J are TRBV6-1 and TRBJ1-5; TRBD1 aligns across 7 bases. The germline gives CDR1 MNHNS, CDR2 SASEGT. The ends lost 6 bases at V and 11 bases at J; junction bases unmatched: 4. This CDR3 has 11 amino acids.

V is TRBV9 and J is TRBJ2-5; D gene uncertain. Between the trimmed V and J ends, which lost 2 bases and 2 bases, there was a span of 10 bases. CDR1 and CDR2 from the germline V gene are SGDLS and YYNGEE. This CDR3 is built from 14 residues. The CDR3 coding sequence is TGTGCCAGCAGCGTGGGCCCGAGACAAGAGACCCAGTACTTC. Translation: CASSVGPRQETQYF.

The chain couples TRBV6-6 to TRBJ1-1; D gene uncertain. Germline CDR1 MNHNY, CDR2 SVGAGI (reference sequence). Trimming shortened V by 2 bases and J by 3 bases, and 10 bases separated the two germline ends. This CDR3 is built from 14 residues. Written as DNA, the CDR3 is TGTGCCAGCAGTTACAGCGGGCGAGACACTGAAGCTTTCTTT. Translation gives CASSYSGRDTEAFF.

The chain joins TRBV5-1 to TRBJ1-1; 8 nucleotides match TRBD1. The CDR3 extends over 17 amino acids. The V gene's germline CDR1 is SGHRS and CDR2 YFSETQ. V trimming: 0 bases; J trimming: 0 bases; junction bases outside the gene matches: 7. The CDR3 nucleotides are TGCGCCAGCAGCTTGGGGAGCAGGGGGCTGGTGAACACTGAAGCTTTCTTT. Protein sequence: CASSLGSRGLVNTEAFF.

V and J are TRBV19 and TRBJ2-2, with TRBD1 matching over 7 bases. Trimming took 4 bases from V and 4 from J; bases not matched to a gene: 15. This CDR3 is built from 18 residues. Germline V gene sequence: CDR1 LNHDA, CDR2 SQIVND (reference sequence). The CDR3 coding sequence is TGTGCCAGTAGTACCACTATTTTGCGACAGGGCCCCACCGGGGAGCTGTTTTTT. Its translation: CASSTTILRQGPTGELFF.

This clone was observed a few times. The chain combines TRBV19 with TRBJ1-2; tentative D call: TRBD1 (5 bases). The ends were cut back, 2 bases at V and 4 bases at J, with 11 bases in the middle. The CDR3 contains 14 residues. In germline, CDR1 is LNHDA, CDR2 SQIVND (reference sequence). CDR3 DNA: TGTGCCAGTAGTATAAAGGGGTCCCTCTATGGCTACACCTTC. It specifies CASSIKGSLYGYTF.

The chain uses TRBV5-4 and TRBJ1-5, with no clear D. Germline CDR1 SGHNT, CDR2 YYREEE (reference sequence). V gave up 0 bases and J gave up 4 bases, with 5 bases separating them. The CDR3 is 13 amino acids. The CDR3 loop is CASSLDSNQPQHF. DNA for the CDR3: TGTGCCAGCAGCTTGGACTCAAATCAGCCCCAGCATTTT.

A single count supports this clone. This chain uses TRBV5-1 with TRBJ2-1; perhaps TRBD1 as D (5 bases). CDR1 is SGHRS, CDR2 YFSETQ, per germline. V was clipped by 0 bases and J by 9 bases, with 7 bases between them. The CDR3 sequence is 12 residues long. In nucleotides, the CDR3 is TGCGCCAGCAGCTTGGATCAGGGTGAGCAGTTCTTC. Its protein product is CASSLDQGEQFF.

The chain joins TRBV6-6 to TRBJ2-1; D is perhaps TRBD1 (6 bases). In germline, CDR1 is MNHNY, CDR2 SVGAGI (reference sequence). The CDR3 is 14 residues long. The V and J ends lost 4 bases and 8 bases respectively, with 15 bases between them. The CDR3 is CASSSEQGIHEQFF. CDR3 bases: TGTGCCAGCAGTTCAGAACAGGGAATCCATGAGCAGTTCTTC.

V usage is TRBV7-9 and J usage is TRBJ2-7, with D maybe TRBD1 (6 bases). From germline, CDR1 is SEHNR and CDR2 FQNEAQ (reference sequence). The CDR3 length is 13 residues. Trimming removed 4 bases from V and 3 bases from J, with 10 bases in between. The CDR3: CASSSGTSYEQYF. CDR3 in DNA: TGTGCCAGCAGCTCCGGGACAAGCTACGAGCAGTACTTC.

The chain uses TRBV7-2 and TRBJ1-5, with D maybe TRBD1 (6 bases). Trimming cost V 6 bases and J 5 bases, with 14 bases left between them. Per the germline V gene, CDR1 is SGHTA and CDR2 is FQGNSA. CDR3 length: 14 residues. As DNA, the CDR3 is TGTGCCAGCAGGATTACAGGGTTCGATCAGCCCCAGCATTTT. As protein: CASRITGFDQPQHF. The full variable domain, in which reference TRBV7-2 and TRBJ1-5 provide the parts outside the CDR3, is GAGVSQSPSNKVTEKGKDVELRCDPISGHTALYWYRQSLGQGLEFLIYFQGNSAPDKSGLPSDRFSAERTGGSVSTLTIQRTQQEDSAVYLCASRITGFDQPQHFGDGTRLSIL.

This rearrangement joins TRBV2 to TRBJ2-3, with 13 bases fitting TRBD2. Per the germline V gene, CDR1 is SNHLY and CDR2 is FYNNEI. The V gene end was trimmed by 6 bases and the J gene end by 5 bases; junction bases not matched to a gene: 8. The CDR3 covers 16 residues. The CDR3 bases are TGTGCCAGCAGAAAACTAGCGGGAGGGCCAAGAGATACGCAGTATTTT. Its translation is CASRKLAGGPRDTQYF.

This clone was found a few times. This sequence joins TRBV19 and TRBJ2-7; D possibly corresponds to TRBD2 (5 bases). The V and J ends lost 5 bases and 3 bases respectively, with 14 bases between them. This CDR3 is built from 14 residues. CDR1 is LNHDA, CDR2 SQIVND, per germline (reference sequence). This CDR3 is CASSLRDSIYEQYF. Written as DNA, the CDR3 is TGTGCCAGTAGTCTCCGGGATTCGATCTACGAGCAGTACTTC.

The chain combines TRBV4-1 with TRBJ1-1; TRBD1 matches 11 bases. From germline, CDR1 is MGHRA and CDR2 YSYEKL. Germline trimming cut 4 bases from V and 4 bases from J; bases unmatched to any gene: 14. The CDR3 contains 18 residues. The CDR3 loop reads CASSPDRGTGGRSTEAFF. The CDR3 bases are TGCGCCAGCAGCCCGGATCGGGGGACAGGGGGAAGGAGCACTGAAGCTTTCTTT.

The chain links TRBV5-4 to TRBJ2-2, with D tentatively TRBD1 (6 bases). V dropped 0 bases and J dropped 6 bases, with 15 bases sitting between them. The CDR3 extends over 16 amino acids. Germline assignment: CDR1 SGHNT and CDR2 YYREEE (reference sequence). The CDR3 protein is CASSLGRRGFAGELFF. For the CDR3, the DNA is TGTGCCAGCAGCTTGGGCCGCAGGGGTTTCGCCGGGGAGCTGTTTTTT.

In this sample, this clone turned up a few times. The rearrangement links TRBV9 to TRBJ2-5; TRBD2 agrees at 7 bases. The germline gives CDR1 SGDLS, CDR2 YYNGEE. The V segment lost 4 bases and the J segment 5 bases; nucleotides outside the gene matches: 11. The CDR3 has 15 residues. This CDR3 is CASSPLGEGLETQYF. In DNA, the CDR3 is TGTGCCAGCAGCCCCCTGGGGGAGGGCCTCGAGACCCAGTACTTC.

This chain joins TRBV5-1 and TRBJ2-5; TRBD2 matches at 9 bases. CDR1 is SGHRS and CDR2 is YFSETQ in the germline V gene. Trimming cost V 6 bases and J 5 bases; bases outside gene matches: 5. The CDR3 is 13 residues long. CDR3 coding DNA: TGCGCCAGCATGGCGGGAGGGACTGAGACCCAGTACTTC. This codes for CASMAGGTETQYF.

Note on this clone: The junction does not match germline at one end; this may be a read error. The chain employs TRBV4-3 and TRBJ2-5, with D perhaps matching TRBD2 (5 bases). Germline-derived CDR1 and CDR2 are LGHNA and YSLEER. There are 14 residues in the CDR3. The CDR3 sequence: CASSPRVGKEAQYF. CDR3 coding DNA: TGCGCCAGCAGCCCCCGTGTCGGGAAAGAGGCCCAGTACTTC.